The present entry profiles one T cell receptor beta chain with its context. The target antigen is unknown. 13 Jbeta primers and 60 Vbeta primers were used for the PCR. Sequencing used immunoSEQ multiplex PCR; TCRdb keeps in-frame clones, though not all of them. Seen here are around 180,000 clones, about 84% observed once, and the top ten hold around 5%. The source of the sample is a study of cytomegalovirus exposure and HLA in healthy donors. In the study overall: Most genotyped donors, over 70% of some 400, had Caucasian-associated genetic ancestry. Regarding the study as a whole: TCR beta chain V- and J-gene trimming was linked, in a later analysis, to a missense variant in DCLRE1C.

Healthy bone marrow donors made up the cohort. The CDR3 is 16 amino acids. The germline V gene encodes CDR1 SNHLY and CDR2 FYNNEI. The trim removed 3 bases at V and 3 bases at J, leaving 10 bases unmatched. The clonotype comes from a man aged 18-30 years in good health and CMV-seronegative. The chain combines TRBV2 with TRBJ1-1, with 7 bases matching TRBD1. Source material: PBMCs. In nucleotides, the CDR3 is TGTGCCAGCAGTGAGATGACAGGGACTTTTGACACTGAAGCTTTCTTT. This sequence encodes CASSEMTGTFDTEAFF. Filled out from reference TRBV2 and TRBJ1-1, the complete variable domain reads EPEVTQTPSHQVTQMGQEVILRCVPISNHLYFYWYRQILGQKVEFLVSFYNNEISEKSEIFDDQFSVERPDGSNFTLKIRSTKLEDSAMYFCASSEMTGTFDTEAFFGQGTRLTVV.